This is a list of T cell receptor beta chains from one sample in a study of blood T cell repertoires in COVID-19. Method: immunoSEQ multiplex PCR; TCRdb's copy keeps in-frame clones and lacks some. The table lists some 87,000 clones, around 82% of them singletons. The sample taken for sequencing was peripheral blood. The origin of the receptors is an elderly man with active or convalescent COVID-19. The CDR3 runs from the conserved cysteine through the conserved F or W. Fields, in order: V gene, clone size, J gene, D gene, CDR3 DNA, CDR3 protein. D genes are given only for firm matches. Where a row states a size, it is once, few, many or the class of an expanded clone; other rows omit it.

TRBV4-3	-	TRBJ2-1	-	TGCGCCAGCAGCCAAGATAGCTCGGTACGGGGGAGTATGAATGAGCAGTTCTTC	CASSQDSSVRGSMNEQFF
TRBV2	-	TRBJ1-6	-	TGTGCCAGCACTATACGAGGGAAAAATTCACCCCTCCACTTT	CASTIRGKNSPLHF
TRBV5-6	-	TRBJ2-2	-	TGTGCCAGCAGCTTCCGGCGGGTGGGAAACACCGGGGAGCTGTTTTTT	CASSFRRVGNTGELFF
TRBV18	-	TRBJ2-7	TRBD2	TGTGCCAGCTCACCGCTAGCGGGAGCTCTCGAGCAGTACTTC	CASSPLAGALEQYF
TRBV6-5	-	TRBJ1-2	TRBD1	TGTGCCAGCAGGTCGACAGGGGGCAACTATGGCTACACCTTC	CASRSTGGNYGYTF
TRBV9	-	TRBJ1-2	TRBD1	TGTGCCAGCAGCGTTCAGGGACAGGGGGCTGTTGGCTACACCTTC	CASSVQGQGAVGYTF
TRBV7-8	-	TRBJ2-7	-	TGTGCCAGCAGCTTAGCGCCTGGGGGCAGCTACTACGAGCAGTACTTC	CASSLAPGGSYYEQYF
TRBV11-2	-	TRBJ2-7	TRBD1	TGTGCCAGCAGCCGGGACAGTACGTACGAGCAGTACTTC	CASSRDSTYEQYF
TRBV7-9	-	TRBJ1-5	TRBD1	TGTGCCAGCAGCTCCCAGGACAGGACCCAGCATTTT	CASSSQDRTQHF
TRBV28	once	TRBJ1-1	TRBD1	TGTGCCAGCAGTTGGACAGGGGAAGTAACTGAAGCTTTCTTT	CASSWTGEVTEAFF
TRBV6-6	few	TRBJ2-7	-	TGTGCCAGCAGTTATCTACAGGGAGACTCCTACGAGCAGTACTTC	CASSYLQGDSYEQYF
TRBV18	-	TRBJ1-2	-	TGTGCCAGCTCACTGACTTCAGACAGCTACTATGGCTACACCTTC	CASSLTSDSYYGYTF
TRBV29-1	-	TRBJ1-5	-	TGCAGCGCCACTAAGGGGGTAAATCAGCCCCAGCATTTT	CSATKGVNQPQHF
TRBV11-2	once	TRBJ2-1	TRBD2	TGTGCCAGCAGCTTAGAGGCTAGCGGGAACAATGAGCAGTTCTTC	CASSLEASGNNEQFF
TRBV2	-	TRBJ1-1	-	TGTGCCAGCAGTGACAGGGACACTGAAGCTTTCTTT	CASSDRDTEAFF
TRBV27	-	TRBJ1-2	TRBD1	TGTGCCAGCAGACCCTCAGACAGGGGAAACTATGGCTACACCTTC	CASRPSDRGNYGYTF
TRBV4-1	-	TRBJ2-7	TRBD2	TGCGCCAGCAGCCAAGGGGCGGGAGATTTGTACGAGCAGTACTTC	CASSQGAGDLYEQYF
TRBV7-3	-	TRBJ2-2	TRBD2	TGTGCCAGCAGCTCCGGACTAGCGGGGATCACCGGGGAGCTGTTTTTT	CASSSGLAGITGELFF
TRBV12-3/TRBV12-4	once	TRBJ1-1	-	TGTGCCAGCAGTTTATCTAACACTGAAGCTTTCTTT	CASSLSNTEAFF
TRBV20-1	-	TRBJ2-7	-	TGCAGTGCTAGTCGCAGGGGCGGCGAGCAGTACTTC	CSASRRGGEQYF
TRBV19	-	TRBJ2-3	TRBD1	TGTGCCAGTAGTACCCGGCGAGGGGGGACAGGGGGGCCAGATACGCAGTATTTT	CASSTRRGGTGGPDTQYF
TRBV3-1/TRBV3-2	-	TRBJ1-1	TRBD1	TGTGCCAGCAGTGAGGACAGGGATACTGAAGCTTTCTTT	CASSEDRDTEAFF
TRBV4-1	-	TRBJ2-7	TRBD1	TGCGCCAGCAGCCAAGCCGGGACAGGGGCCTACGAGCAGTACTTC	CASSQAGTGAYEQYF